This TCR beta chain was observed in a study of blood T cell repertoires in COVID-19. About the research overall: From the United States, Italy and Spain came samples of acute and convalescent COVID-19. PBMCs, B-cell-depleted T cells, or T cells were the source of the cDNA or gDNA that made up the material.

The CDR3 extends over 14 amino acids. Germline V gene sequence: CDR1 SGDLS, CDR2 YYNGEE. Between the trimmed V and J ends, which lost 0 bases and 0 bases, there was a span of 5 bases. Generated by immunoSEQ multiplex PCR, the TCRdb table keeps only in-frame clones and is missing some. The sample lists roughly 150,000 clones, about four fifths occurring once. The rearrangement links TRBV9 to TRBJ2-3; D unresolved. Sequences were obtained from peripheral blood. This receptor was taken from a man aged 60 to 75 with acute or convalescent COVID-19. The DNA of the CDR3 is TGTGCCAGCAGCGTAGGAAGCAGCACAGATACGCAGTATTTT. Amino acid sequence: CASSVGSSTDTQYF.